This TCR beta chain was sequenced during a study of shared clonotypes between healthy human individuals. Study results and limitations: Relative to memory subsets, naive subsets generally showed larger estimated richness. Non-shared clonotypes had lower generation probabilities than those shared by all four donors.

For this clone: Its antigen is still unknown.

CD45RO-negative, CCR7-selected cells formed the naive CD8 fraction, which excluded terminally differentiated effector memory CD45RA+ cells. There were no recent acute infections or vaccinations among the donors, who were healthy HIV-negative adults. This CDR3 is built from 14 residues. Germline V CDR1 and CDR2: SGHVS, FNYEAQ. V lost 1 base, J lost 7 bases, and 4 bases stayed unmatched. Libraries were prepared by immunoSEQ multiplex PCR; TCRdb keeps only in-frame clonotypes and omits some of them. In the table there are around 580,000 clones, roughly 98% of which are singletons. The sequence was collected from a man under 40 in good health. The J gene is TRBJ2-1, the V gene TRBV7-6; 7 positions match TRBD1. The sample was naive CD8+ T cells sorted from blood. The CDR3 region is CASSLDGTVNEQFF. As DNA, the CDR3 is TGTGCCAGCAGCTTAGATGGGACAGTAAATGAGCAGTTCTTC.